The 27 T cell receptor beta chains listed next were all sequenced from one sample in a study of cytomegalovirus exposure and HLA in healthy donors. Clones were read by immunoSEQ multiplex PCR, and TCRdb kept only the in-frame ones, dropping some. The table has roughly 230,000 clones, about nine tenths seen once. The sample comprised PBMCs. These receptor sequences come from a woman between 25 and 40 years old in good health and CMV-seronegative.

CDR3 in amino acids: CASSLGRAGDEQFF. The CDR3, as DNA: TGTGCCAGCAGTCTCGGGAGGGCCGGGGATGAGCAGTTCTTC. This chain connects TRBV28 to TRBJ2-1, with 8 bases fitting TRBD2. This CDR3 is 14 amino acids long. With V trimmed by 5 bases and J by 8 bases, 8 bases remained unmatched. CDR1 and CDR2 (germline): MDHEN, SYDVKM. Variable domain in full (rest from reference TRBV28 and TRBJ2-1): DVKVTQSSRYLVKRTGEKVFLECVQDMDHENMFWYRQDPGLGLRLIYFSYDVKMKEKGDIPEGYSVSREKKERFSLILESASTNQTSMYLCASSLGRAGDEQFFGPGTRLTVL.

This chain connects TRBV25-1 to TRBJ2-2; 9 positions match TRBD1. This CDR3 has 14 residues. Germline V CDR1 and CDR2: MGHDK, SYGVNS. V was clipped by 10 bases and J by 1 base; unmatched bases: 4. The CDR3 is CATSDRGNTGELFF. In DNA form, the CDR3 reads TGTGCCACCTCGGACAGGGGGAACACCGGGGAGCTGTTTTTT.

V usage is TRBV7-6 and J usage is TRBJ1-5, with D possibly TRBD1 on 5 matching bases. Trimming took 0 bases from V and 5 from J, leaving 17 bases between them. The CDR3 loop spans 17 amino acids. Germline loops: CDR1 SGHVS, CDR2 FNYEAQ. Here the CDR3 DNA reads TGTGCCAGCAGCTTAGCATCGGGGCCCAATTCGCATCAGCCCCAGCATTTT. Its translation: CASSLASGPNSHQPQHF.

The rearrangement joins TRBV18 to TRBJ1-5; TRBD1 matches 9 bases. CDR1 is KGHSH and CDR2 is LQKENI in the germline V gene. The CDR3 runs 15 residues. The J segment lost 6 bases and the V segment lost 3 bases, leaving 6 bases of the junction unmatched. The DNA for the CDR3 is TGTGCCAGCTCACCGGGACAGGGAGGGACTCAGCCCCAGCATTTT. This encodes CASSPGQGGTQPQHF.

The chain joins TRBV7-6 to TRBJ1-1; D is unresolved. Germline CDR1 SGHVS, CDR2 FNYEAQ. The CDR3 consists of 14 residues. The V end lost 4 bases, the J end lost 1 base, and 10 bases lay between the germline ends. The CDR3 here is CASSSDARNTEAFF. For the CDR3, the DNA is TGTGCCAGCAGCTCGGACGCCAGGAACACTGAAGCTTTCTTT.

The chain combines TRBV6-1 with TRBJ2-5; TRBD2 might be the D (5 bases). CDR1 and CDR2 from the germline V gene are MNHNS and SASEGT. Trimming cost V 4 bases and J 1 base, with 13 bases left between them. The CDR3 has 15 amino acids. The CDR3 region is CASSGASRFQETQYF. The CDR3 DNA sequence: TGTGCCAGCAGTGGGGCTAGCCGATTCCAAGAGACCCAGTACTTC.

The table lists this clone with a count of one. The chain employs TRBV28 and TRBJ2-7; D uncertain. The CDR3 sequence is 13 residues long. Germline V lookup: CDR1 MDHEN, CDR2 SYDVKM. With 4 bases removed from V and 6 bases from J, the gap between germline ends came to 13 bases. CDR3 DNA: TGTGCCAGCAGTTCGAACCTCTGGATCGAGCAGTACTTC. Amino acid sequence: CASSSNLWIEQYF.

The J gene is TRBJ2-7, the V gene TRBV10-2; 11 nucleotides agree with TRBD2. Per the germline V gene, CDR1 is WSHSY and CDR2 is SAAADI. The CDR3 contains 14 residues. Losses at the gene ends were 6 bases for V and 2 bases for J; bases not matched to a gene: 3. The CDR3 DNA follows: TGCGCCAGCAGGGATAGCGGGAGGGCCTACGAGCAGTACTTC. It codes for CASRDSGRAYEQYF.

V usage is TRBV7-9 and J usage is TRBJ2-7, with 9 bases fitting TRBD2. J lost 2 bases, V lost 3 bases, and 2 bases had no gene match. This CDR3 spans 14 amino acids. Germline CDR1 is SEHNR and CDR2 is FQNEAQ (reference sequence). The CDR3 DNA follows: TGTGCCAGCAGCTTGCGCGGGAGGGCCTACGAGCAGTACTTC. Residues: CASSLRGRAYEQYF.

This clone was recorded only once. The V gene is TRBV27, the J gene TRBJ1-1; possible D gene TRBD1, 5 bases. Germline CDR1 MNHEY, CDR2 SMNVEV (reference sequence). With 2 bases removed from V and 7 bases from J, the gap between germline ends came to 14 bases. The CDR3 length is 14 residues. The CDR3 reads CASSLGYGGGEAFF. CDR3 nucleotides: TGTGCCAGCAGTTTAGGTTATGGGGGAGGTGAAGCTTTCTTT.

The chain joins TRBV28 to TRBJ2-6; 9 nucleotides line up with TRBD1. The CDR3 spans 17 residues. Germline V gene lookup returns CDR1 MDHEN and CDR2 SYDVKM. With V trimmed by 11 bases and J by 2 bases, 13 bases remained unmatched. CDR3 in amino acids: CAGPGTGKRAGANVLTF. The CDR3 bases are TGTGCCGGTCCCGGGACAGGGAAACGGGCTGGGGCCAACGTCCTGACTTTC. The variable domain in full, completed from reference TRBV28 and TRBJ2-6, reads DVKVTQSSRYLVKRTGEKVFLECVQDMDHENMFWYRQDPGLGLRLIYFSYDVKMKEKGDIPEGYSVSREKKERFSLILESASTNQTSMYLCAGPGTGKRAGANVLTFGAGSRLTVL.

This chain joins TRBV29-1 and TRBJ2-7, with 12 bases that match TRBD1. V shed 3 bases, J shed 2 bases, and the junction held 5 bases outside the gene matches. CDR1 is SQVTM and CDR2 is ANQGSEA in the germline V gene. The CDR3 length is 15 residues. The CDR3 nucleotides are TGCAGCGTTGAGGGGGACAGGGGGCAGACCTACGAGCAGTACTTC. Protein sequence: CSVEGDRGQTYEQYF.

The J gene is TRBJ1-5, the V gene TRBV19, with D unresolved. The CDR3 is made up of 12 amino acids. V lost 5 bases and J 8 bases, leaving 10 bases between the germline ends. CDR1 is LNHDA, CDR2 SQIVND, per germline (reference sequence). CDR3 coding DNA: TGTGCCAGTAGTCTCCTTGGGAAGCCCCAGCATTTT. It encodes CASSLLGKPQHF.

The V call is TRBV9, the J call TRBJ2-1; 8 positions agree with TRBD2. The CDR3 totals 13 residues. CDR1 and CDR2 from the germline V gene are SGDLS and YYNGEE. V was clipped by 2 bases and J by 13 bases; unmatched bases: 8. CDR3 region: CASSVVGSGGQFF. The CDR3 DNA reads as TGTGCCAGCAGCGTTGTCGGGAGCGGGGGCCAGTTCTTC.

The J gene is TRBJ1-1, the V gene TRBV5-1; the D is unclear. CDR1 is SGHRS, CDR2 YFSETQ, per germline. CDR3 length equals 13 residues. The V end lost 4 bases, the J end lost 6 bases, and 13 bases lay between the germline ends. The CDR3 sequence is CASSPTGSPEAFF. CDR3 DNA: TGCGCCAGCAGCCCGACCGGGAGTCCTGAAGCTTTCTTT. The full variable domain, rest sourced from reference TRBV5-1 and TRBJ1-1, is KAGVTQTPRYLIKTRGQQVTLSCSPISGHRSVSWYQQTPGQGLQFLFEYFSETQRNKGNFPGRFSGRQFSNSRSEMNVSTLELGDSALYLCASSPTGSPEAFFGQGTRLTVV.

The chain combines TRBV14 with TRBJ2-5; D is perhaps TRBD1 (5 bases). Germline V gene lookup returns CDR1 SGHDN and CDR2 FVKESK. The CDR3 is 15 amino acids. V lost 2 bases and J 5 bases, leaving 15 bases between the germline ends. The DNA of the CDR3 is TGTGCCAGCAGCCAATTTACAAGGGGCGAGGAGACCCAGTACTTC. Translated, it gives CASSQFTRGEETQYF.

The chain is built from TRBV7-6 and TRBJ2-3; no firm D call. V lost 1 base, J lost 4 bases, and 12 bases lay in between. CDR3 length: 15 residues. The germline gives CDR1 SGHVS, CDR2 FNYEAQ. This CDR3 is CASSLGFHTPDTQYF. CDR3 coding DNA: TGTGCCAGCAGCTTAGGCTTTCACACACCAGATACGCAGTATTTT.

The V call is TRBV5-4, the J call TRBJ2-2; the D gene is possibly TRBD2 (5 bases). Trimming removed 2 bases from V and 5 bases from J, with 13 bases in between. In germline, CDR1 is SGHNT, CDR2 YYREEE (reference sequence). The CDR3 extends over 15 amino acids. The CDR3 region has the DNA TGTGCCAGCAGCTTTGTTGAGCGGAGGACCGGGGAGCTGTTTTTT. It yields the protein CASSFVERRTGELFF.

This chain links TRBV27 with TRBJ1-5, with D possibly being TRBD1 (6 bases). From germline, CDR1 is MNHEY and CDR2 SMNVEV (reference sequence). V shed 7 bases and J shed 5 bases, with 21 bases lying between them. The CDR3 loop spans 16 amino acids. The CDR3 loop reads CASKEVFGGLDQPQHF. The DNA of the CDR3 is TGTGCCAGCAAGGAAGTCTTTGGGGGCTTGGATCAGCCCCAGCATTTT.

The V and J genes are TRBV4-2 and TRBJ1-1, with D perhaps matching TRBD1 (6 bases). V gave up 3 bases and J gave up 3 bases, with 14 bases separating them. The germline CDR1 and CDR2 sequences are LGHNA and YNFKEQ. The CDR3 runs 15 residues. The CDR3 nucleotides are TGTGCCAGCAGCCATTCCGGAGAGGGGGACACTGAAGCTTTCTTT. This codes for CASSHSGEGDTEAFF.

The V gene is TRBV11-1, the J gene TRBJ2-1; 11 bases are a match to TRBD1. The germline V gene has CDR1 SGHAT and CDR2 FQDESV (reference sequence). This CDR3 has 15 residues. V was clipped by 4 bases and J by 8 bases; unmatched bases: 7. Here the CDR3 reads CASSSSGTGGDEQFF. In nucleotides, the CDR3 is TGTGCCAGCAGCTCCTCCGGGACAGGGGGAGATGAGCAGTTCTTC.

The chain has TRBV4-2 and TRBJ1-4, with 7 bases fitting TRBD1. V lost 1 base to trimming and J lost 0 bases; unmatched junction nucleotides: 5. The germline V gene has CDR1 LGHNA and CDR2 YNFKEQ. This CDR3 spans 17 amino acids. The CDR3 DNA reads TGTGCCAGCAGCCAAGTCGCAGGGGGAACAACTAATGAAAAACTGTTTTTT. It codes for CASSQVAGGTTNEKLFF.

This clone was detected only once. The genes are TRBV4-3 and TRBJ2-1, with 9 bases that match TRBD1. CDR1 LGHNA and CDR2 YSLEER come from the germline V gene. V lost 0 bases and J lost 4; bases outside the gene matches: 1. The CDR3 runs 15 residues. This chain's CDR3 is CASSQDGTGYNEQFF. The CDR3 region has the DNA TGCGCCAGCAGCCAAGATGGGACAGGGTACAATGAGCAGTTCTTC.

This rearrangement joins TRBV6-1 to TRBJ2-3; weak D call: TRBD2 (5 bases). The CDR3 sequence is 15 residues long. In germline, CDR1 is MNHNS, CDR2 SASEGT. The V and J ends lost 3 bases and 0 bases respectively, with 10 bases between them. As DNA, the CDR3 is TGTGCCAGCAGTGATGTGGGAGCTAGCACAGATACGCAGTATTTT. Translating it yields CASSDVGASTDTQYF.

The chain joins TRBV25-1 to TRBJ1-3; no clear D. Trimming took 0 bases from V and 1 from J, leaving 4 bases between them. There are 14 residues in the CDR3. In germline, CDR1 is MGHDK, CDR2 SYGVNS. This CDR3 is CASSEYGSGNTIYF. In DNA form, the CDR3 reads TGTGCCAGCAGTGAATATGGATCTGGAAACACCATATATTTT.

The chain uses TRBV4-1 and TRBJ2-2, with 9 nucleotides matching TRBD2. Germline CDR1 is MGHRA and CDR2 is YSYEKL. The CDR3 contains 16 residues. With 4 bases clipped from V and 6 bases from J, the junction kept 9 bases outside the gene matches. CDR3 nucleotides: TGCGCCAGCAGCCCATGGACTAGCGAGAATGCCGGGGAGCTGTTTTTT. It yields the protein CASSPWTSENAGELFF.

CDR3 region: CASSGILNEQFF. The CDR3 DNA follows: TGTGCCAGCTCCGGGATTCTCAATGAGCAGTTCTTC. V usage is TRBV6-1 and J usage is TRBJ2-1, with D tentatively TRBD2 (5 bases). Trimming removed 8 bases at V and 6 bases at J, with 11 bases between. The length of the CDR3 is 12 residues. Germline values: CDR1 MNHNS, CDR2 SASEGT.